This TCR beta chain is drawn from a study of cytomegalovirus exposure and HLA in healthy donors (dated by TCRdb to between 2016 and 2019). Looking at the study overall: According to an earlier analysis of 450 to 650 of the donors, about 179 million T cells yielded some 110 million unique TCR beta sequences and about 280 Gb of sequence data. A later analysis re-examined previously published TCR beta repertoires from several hundred donors and added high-resolution HLA genotyping to investigate patterns of TCR occurrence. Typing coverage varied by locus: roughly 629-640 donors for A, B, C, DRB1 and DQB1; 522 for DQA1; more than 600 for DPA1; fewer than 480 for DPB1. An early release that covered fewer than 750 HLA-typed donors contained 300 to 350 gigabases of sequencing data and tens of millions of unique TCR sequences. In the later analysis, no new phenotypic data were used to find candidate immune exposures; instead, reliance was placed on TCR beta sequences and their occurrence across donors. Among about 390 genotyped donors of the cohort, an average of 235,054 unique TCR beta nucleotide sequences were sequenced per donor, around 18% of them non-productive. To predict cytomegalovirus infection status, the study brought together high-throughput TCR immunosequencing, statistical association of individual TCRs with disease status, and machine learning. The study aimed to test whether signatures of past pathogen exposure could be identified by cataloging public T cell receptors. An earlier analysis of approximately 640 of the donors applied high-throughput TCR beta sequencing to assess whether each TCR beta V gene segment acted as functional or pseudogenic. A later genetic analysis took genome-wide SNP genotypes for about three fifths of the 666 donors and used that subset as a discovery cohort. HLA typing covered class I and class II loci at four-digit resolution. Of the 300 to 400 genotyped donors, approximately 83% fell in the genetic ancestry cluster associated with self-reported Caucasian donors. The study profiled the T cell repertoires of approximately 700 subjects by immunosequencing and related them to cytomegalovirus serostatus. Donor age, sex, ethnicity and CMV serostatus were compiled alongside the repertoire data. All discovery cohort repertoires had been generated using a single sequencing platform. In addition to the first cohort of about 650 subjects, a separate validation cohort of 120 different subjects was used. Four to six DR-DQ haplotypes were handled as single units for association and clustering because linkage in the cohort was strong.

Points the paper makes about the study in general: Linkage disequilibrium might explain the correlated functional status among segregating V segments, but an unknown experimental factor could not be ruled out. A further reported finding was that TCR beta sequences accurately predicted the HLA-A and HLA-B alleles for most subjects in the first cohort. In both the original and validation cohorts, the classifier was reported to diagnose cytomegalovirus status with high specificity and sensitivity. V-gene and J-gene trimming of TCR beta chains was associated with a missense DCLRE1C variant in a later genetic analysis, and the association was replicated in an independent cohort. HLA typing was unavailable for some donors at each locus, so association tests used only the typed subset. Sequencing depth was assumed to be roughly uniform across donors in the presence/absence analyses, though that assumption may not hold. According to a later genetic analysis, donors in an Asian-associated ancestry cluster had fewer N-insertions in productive TCRs than the approximately 700-donor mean. Most CMV-associated TCR beta chains appeared to be HLA-restricted in a later analysis, and the HLA associations seemed to be driven largely by CMV exposure. Because the 87-base-pair reads could not distinguish some IMGT-functional V segments, including TRBV6-2 and TRBV6-3, those segments were excluded. According to a later analysis, parvovirus B19, influenza, CMV and Epstein-Barr virus appeared linked to several top co-occurrence clusters. A group of highly shared sequence variants was considered likely to be a technical artifact of the sequencing pipeline. Immune exposure information for the cohort was limited to CMV serostatus. The earlier analysis of around 600 of the donors excluded roughly 17 rarely observed V segments, including chromosome 9 orphons, because counts were too low. Compared with equally common non-associated chains, HLA-associated TCR beta chains in a later analysis were more clonally expanded and had lower generation probabilities. When HLA alleles, especially DR and DQ, strongly co-occurred, attributing TCR associations to individual alleles was difficult. In vitro tests confirmed that a few of the cytomegalovirus-associated TCR beta chains recognize cytomegalovirus antigens. While some public TCRs were present in many individuals, most TCR sequences turned up only very rarely across donors. An earlier analysis of around 540 of the donors showed that most TCR beta V segments appeared in productive rearrangements either about 90% or about 30% of the time, which broadly matched IMGT annotations. According to the authors, the approach could potentially be generalized to other disease states and immunological phenotypes. At a false discovery rate of 0.05, a later analysis linked 16,951 TCR beta sequences to specific HLA alleles. According to a later analysis, TCR association rates differed among HLA loci, with DRB1 alleles showing the most associated TCRs and HLA-C alleles showing the fewest. Only TCR beta chains were sequenced in this cohort, and the absence of alpha or paired-chain data limited detectable features. The study listed 150 to 200 TCR beta chains as associated with cytomegalovirus.

The CDR3 contains 16 residues, cysteine and phenylalanine counted. Of the read, only the CDR3 DNA is kept; its 48 bases are in frame from base 1. The germline V gene sets CDR1 to LGHNT and CDR2 to FRNRAP. At the junction V is shortened by 4 bases and J by 7 bases, with 23 bases in between. The cohort comprised 666 healthy bone marrow donors. At the time of sampling, every cohort member was nominally healthy, though immune exposures that went unrecorded were likely present. The donor was CMV seropositive and belonged to the group of 270 or so seropositive cohort members. A peripheral blood sample was collected from each donor, and TCR beta sequencing was performed on peripheral blood mononuclear cells. Genomic DNA extraction from the blood cell samples was performed with the Qiagen DNeasy Blood Extraction Kit. Worth noting for this clone: The target of this receptor is not known. No base quality information exists; no much larger clone differs at one position.

Library creation used the immunoSEQ multiplex PCR assay. For the multiplex PCR, a mixture combining 60 forward primers for TCR Vbeta segments and 13 reverse primers for TCR Jbeta segments was used. The CDR3 region of rearranged TCR beta genes was amplified from genomic DNA by a multiplex PCR assay. Amplified TCR beta libraries were sequenced as 87-base-pair reads on the Illumina HiSeq System. The authors processed their data as follows. Across the roughly 670 repertoires, a later analysis counted some 81 million unique TCR beta chains, around 11 million of which were shared by at least two donors. A nearest-neighbor algorithm error-corrected the raw reads and collapsed the reads into unique sequences, merging closely related sequences to remove PCR and sequencing errors. Alignment of CDR3 sequences to IMGT reference sequences was used to assign V, D and J gene segments. For a sequence to be retained, a match of at least six nucleotides was required to both a V gene segment and a J gene segment. Rearrangements were called productive when the CDR3 lacked stop codons and stayed in frame with V and J; all others were non-productive. CDR3 was defined according to IMGT convention as the region running from the second conserved V-encoded cysteine to the conserved J-encoded phenylalanine. The earlier analysis of a few hundred of the donors excluded sequences that lacked an unambiguous match to a single V gene segment. An earlier analysis of a few hundred of the donors classified V segments as functional when productive rearrangements were above 56.7% and as segregating when the standard deviation between donors was above 5%. A statistical classification framework was developed to diagnose cytomegalovirus status using the catalog of TCR beta chain sequences. In a later analysis, V and J genes were assigned by comparing TCR nucleotide sequences against IMGT/GENE-DB human TR gene sequences. Using the TCRdist pipeline, a later analysis assigned CDR3 sequences along with most-parsimonious VDJ recombination scenarios. In a later analysis, each TCR beta chain was defined by its CDR3 amino acid sequence together with its V-gene family, and reads without a unique V-gene family were excluded. In a later analysis, 500 to 700 highly shared, low-generation-probability nucleotide sequences were removed to address suspected cross-contamination and a sequencing artifact. In a later analysis, a clonal expansion index was calculated for each public chain from normalized within-repertoire ranks of inferred template counts. A later analysis computed generation probabilities with a VDJ recombination model fitted to out-of-frame rearrangements, and checked the results against IGoR. Hypergeometric tests were used in a later analysis to score TCR-TCR, TCR-HLA and TCR-CMV co-occurrence, with a repertoire-size bias correction applied to the TCR pairs. False discovery rates were estimated in a later analysis by permuting HLA or CMV assignments 20 times. A later analysis grouped co-occurring TCRs with DBSCAN, adding TCRdist sequence similarity when clustering within HLA-allele-positive subsets. Repertoires with fewer than 30,000 or more than 120,000 public chains, plus five repertoires with anomalous nucleotide sharing, were excluded from co-occurrence clustering. What TCRdb holds here is the immuneACCESS table cut down to in-frame rearrangements. Part of the clones is not present; checked against another copy, under half of the missing clones reflect an unresolved V gene, and the others are unexplained. From that table come the V and J calls and clone size; the DNA was used to work out D and trimming. Present in this sample are roughly 300,000 clones, about nine tenths of which were seen just once. Around 3.7% of the sample is held by the ten biggest clonotypes.

The receptor was derived from a man aged 40-49 years in good health and CMV-seropositive. The chain couples TRBV12-5 to TRBJ2-7, with TRBD2 perhaps the D gene, on 6 matching bases. The specimen sequenced was PBMCs. Here the CDR3 is given as CASGYHFRENTTEQYF. The DNA sequence is given as TGTGCTAGTGGTTACCACTTCCGGGAGAACACTACGGAGCAGTACTTC.